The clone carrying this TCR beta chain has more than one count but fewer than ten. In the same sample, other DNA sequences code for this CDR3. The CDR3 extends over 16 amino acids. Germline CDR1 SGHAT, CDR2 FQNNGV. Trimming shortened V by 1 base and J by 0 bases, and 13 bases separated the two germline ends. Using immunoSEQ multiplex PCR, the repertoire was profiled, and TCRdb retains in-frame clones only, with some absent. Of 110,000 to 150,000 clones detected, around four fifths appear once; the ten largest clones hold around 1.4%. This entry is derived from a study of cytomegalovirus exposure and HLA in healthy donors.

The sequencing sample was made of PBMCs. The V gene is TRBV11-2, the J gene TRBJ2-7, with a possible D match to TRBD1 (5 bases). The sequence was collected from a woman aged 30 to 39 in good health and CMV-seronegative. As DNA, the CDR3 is TGTGCCAGCAGCTTAGGCACAGGCTACTCCTCCTACGAGCAGTACTTC. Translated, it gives CASSLGTGYSSYEQYF.